The 6 T cell receptor beta chains below were found in one sample sequenced in a study of T cell repertoires in cytomegalovirus infection. TCRdb re-called the reads with MiXCR, one entry per CDR3 protein. The sample has roughly 250,000 distinct CDR3 sequences; around 12% are singletons. Input material: PBMCs. These receptors came from a human donor in good health (CMV status not recorded). Some clones in this sample may be carry-over from other donors' samples.

This clonotype was observed many times. The V call is TRBV7-2, the J call TRBJ1-1; D is unclear. V shed 2 bases and J shed 0 bases, with 7 bases lying between them. Germline CDR1 is SGHTA and CDR2 is FQGNSA. The CDR3 extends over 14 amino acids. The CDR3 bases are TGTGCCAGCAGCTTAAAGATAGTGAACACTGAAGCTTTCTTT. This gives the protein CASSLKIVNTEAFF.

The chain employs TRBV29-1 and TRBJ1-1; D gene uncertain. The CDR3 is made up of 13 amino acids. Germline lookup yields CDR1 SQVTM and CDR2 ANQGSEA. Trimming removed 4 bases from V and 3 bases from J, with 12 bases in between. CDR3 loop: CSVALQADTEAFF. CDR3 sequence (DNA): TGCAGCGTTGCGCTTCAGGCAGACACTGAAGCTTTCTTT.

The V gene is TRBV6-5, the J gene TRBJ1-2, with TRBD1 identical over 8 bases. This CDR3 is built from 14 residues. Germline V lookup: CDR1 MNHEY, CDR2 SVGAGI. The V gene end was trimmed by 5 bases and the J gene end by 4 bases; junction bases not matched to a gene: 6. This chain's CDR3 is CASSPTQGAYGYTF. The CDR3 region has the DNA TGTGCCAGCAGTCCGACGCAGGGGGCCTATGGCTACACCTTC.

This clonotype was detected ten times or more. J is TRBJ2-5 and V is TRBV7-2; 7 positions match TRBD1. Germline trimming cut 5 bases from V and 5 bases from J; bases unmatched to any gene: 14. Germline V gene data show CDR1 as SGHTA and CDR2 as FQGNSA. The CDR3 is 16 amino acids. As DNA, the CDR3 is TGTGCCAGCAGCGTAGATGGGGACAGATCGGTTGAGACCCAGTACTTC. As protein: CASSVDGDRSVETQYF.

This clonotype was seen at least ten times. The CDR3, as DNA: TGTGCCAGCAGCTTAGGGGGTGTGCAGAGCTCCTACGAGCAGTACTTC. Translated, it gives CASSLGGVQSSYEQYF. The chain uses TRBV7-2 and TRBJ2-7; D is uncertain. The germline gives CDR1 SGHTA, CDR2 FQGNSA. Trimming removed 1 base from V and 0 bases from J, with 13 bases in between. CDR3 size: 16 residues.

This clonotype came up many times. The gene calls are TRBV7-2 and TRBJ2-2; no reliable D call. CDR1 and CDR2 (germline): SGHTA, FQGNSA. V was pared by 4 bases and J by 13 bases, with 16 bases between. The CDR3 has 13 residues. This CDR3 reads CASSSGRVPLLFF. CDR3 DNA sequence: TGTGCCAGCAGCTCAGGAAGGGTTCCGTTGCTGTTTTTT.